This TCR beta chain was sequenced during a study of blood T cell repertoires in COVID-19. Turning to the study itself: The origin of the acute and convalescent COVID-19 samples was the United States, Italy and Spain.

Methods used by the authors: The assay estimated nucleated cells by amplifying reference gene primers. Assay: immunoSEQ multiplex PCR; the TCRdb copy retains only in-frame clones and omits some. Clone size and the V and J calls come from that table; the DNA yielded D and trimming. The table records 130,000 to 150,000 clones, around 80% of them present only once. Germline assignment: CDR1 GTSNPN and CDR2 SVGIG (reference sequence). V dropped 0 bases and J dropped 7; count of bases not matched to a gene: 8. The CDR3 has 14 residues. Sequenced: peripheral blood. The receptor's source is a man aged 55-75 years with active or convalescent COVID-19. The V call is TRBV30, the J call TRBJ2-5; 7 bases agree with TRBD1. In DNA, the CDR3 is TGTGCCTGGAGTGTAGTAGGTCCAGGGGGGACCCAGTACTTC. It yields the protein CAWSVVGPGGTQYF.